This T cell receptor (beta chain) was captured by sequencing in a study of blood T cell repertoires in COVID-19. The ends were cut back, 3 bases at V and 1 base at J, with 15 bases in the middle. Germline values: CDR1 LNHDA, CDR2 SQIVND (reference sequence). CDR3 length: 16 amino acids. This table comes from immunoSEQ multiplex PCR, and its TCRdb copy is limited to in-frame clones, with some not included. This table has over 75,000 clones, more than 75% appearing once. The sequenced material came from peripheral blood. The sequence came from a human donor in a cohort sampled during active COVID-19. The chain is built from TRBV19 and TRBJ2-5; perhaps TRBD2 as D (5 bases). The CDR3 region is CASSIREDAVQETQYF. CDR3 coding DNA: TGTGCCAGTAGTATTCGGGAAGACGCCGTCCAAGAGACCCAGTACTTC.